The 2 T cell receptor beta chains below all came from one sample that was sequenced in a study of blood T cells in healthy people across ages. Together with a sample-barcoded 5' primer, a J-beta primer mix was included in a second PCR lasting about 7 to 11 cycles. TCRdb ran MiXCR on the 5' RACE reads and lists one entry per CDR3 protein. In the table there are some 290,000 distinct CDR3 sequences, less than 30% of which are singletons. The sequenced sample consisted of blood. Receptors were obtained from a woman aged 70 to 79 in good health.

In its sample, this clonotype was seen a few times. The rearrangement uses TRBV28 and TRBJ2-4, with a weak D call TRBD2 (5 bases). Between the trimmed V and J ends, which lost 6 bases and 4 bases, there was a span of 16 bases. There are 15 residues in the CDR3. Germline V gene lookup returns CDR1 MDHEN and CDR2 SYDVKM. The CDR3 loop reads CASRGQAGGKNIQYF. The CDR3, as DNA: TGTGCCAGCAGAGGCCAGGCAGGAGGAAAAAACATTCAGTACTTC.

This clonotype occurred a few times. The V gene is TRBV27, the J gene TRBJ2-2; no reliable D call. The V end lost 6 bases, the J end lost 6 bases, and 11 bases lay between the germline ends. CDR3 length equals 13 residues. The germline CDR1 and CDR2 sequences are MNHEY and SMNVEV (reference sequence). CDR3 bases: TGTGCCAGCAGGCCGTGGGGTCCCGGGGAGCTGTTTTTT. It yields the protein CASRPWGPGELFF.